The 6 T cell receptor beta chains listed next were all sequenced from one sample in a study of OX40 agonist ivuxolimab in advanced cancers. Libraries were prepared by immunoSEQ multiplex PCR; TCRdb keeps only in-frame clonotypes and omits some of them. The sample comprises 60,000 or so clones, over 70% of which are singletons, and under 2.5% rests with the top ten. Sequences were derived from CD4+ or CD8+ T cells sorted from blood, sampled in a trial of the OX40 agonist ivuxolimab. These receptors originate from an adult with an advanced solid tumor such as melanoma, head and neck, liver or kidney cancer.

The gene calls are TRBV7-3 and TRBJ2-7; D gene uncertain. CDR3 size: 13 residues. V was cut by 1 base and J by 3 bases, with 7 bases left in between. Germline CDR1 reads SGHTA; CDR2 reads FQGTGA. The CDR3 DNA reads as TGTGCCAGCAGCTTAAGTTCAGGCTACGAGCAGTACTTC. Translation: CASSLSSGYEQYF.

The V gene is TRBV11-3, the J gene TRBJ2-5; the match to TRBD1 covers 7 bases. Per germline, CDR1 SGHNT and CDR2 YENEEA. The CDR3 runs 15 residues. Trimming took 5 bases from V and 4 from J; bases not matched to a gene: 10. The DNA of the CDR3 is TGTGCCAGCAGCCCAGGGGGTCAGAAGGGAGAGACCCAGTACTTC. Its protein product is CASSPGGQKGETQYF.

This clone occurred a few times. The chain carries TRBV6-1 and TRBJ1-2; 7 nucleotides align to TRBD1. V shed 4 bases, J shed 4 bases, and the junction held 6 bases outside the gene matches. The CDR3 spans 14 residues. The germline V gene encodes CDR1 MNHNS and CDR2 SASEGT. The CDR3: CASSGRGQGYGYTF. The CDR3 region has the DNA TGTGCCAGCAGTGGGAGGGGGCAGGGCTATGGCTACACCTTC.

The sample holds a few counts of this clone. The genes are TRBV7-8 and TRBJ2-5, with D possibly being TRBD1 (6 bases). There are 13 residues in the CDR3. Germline-derived CDR1 and CDR2 are SGHVS and FQNEAQ. The V end was cut by 5 bases, the J end by 2 bases, with 9 bases between. CDR3 nucleotide sequence: TGTGCCAGCAGCGCAGGACAGCAAGAGACCCAGTACTTC. Its protein is CASSAGQQETQYF.

The V gene is TRBV28, the J gene TRBJ2-7; D might be TRBD1 or TRBD2, each matching 5 bases. The CDR3 consists of 13 residues. CDR1 and CDR2 from the germline V gene are MDHEN and SYDVKM. V was cut by 6 bases and J by 3 bases, with 12 bases left in between. CDR3 sequence (DNA): TGTGCCAGCAGGGCCGGGACGATCTACGAGCAGTACTTC. Translating gives CASRAGTIYEQYF. Full variable domain (rest looked up from reference TRBV28 and TRBJ2-7): DVKVTQSSRYLVKRTGEKVFLECVQDMDHENMFWYRQDPGLGLRLIYFSYDVKMKEKGDIPEGYSVSREKKERFSLILESASTNQTSMYLCASRAGTIYEQYFGPGTRLTVT.

The chain uses TRBV6-5 and TRBJ1-1, with D hard to call. The CDR3 is 13 residues long. Germline loops: CDR1 MNHEY, CDR2 SVGAGI. The germline V and J ends were trimmed by 2 bases and 10 bases, with 14 bases remaining between them. The CDR3 spells CASSYSGSTAAFF. CDR3 bases: TGTGCCAGCAGTTACAGCGGGAGCACGGCAGCTTTCTTT.